These T cell receptor beta chains were read from a single sample in a study of T cells after yellow fever vaccination. A single record per CDR3 protein comes from TCRdb applying MiXCR to the 5' RACE reads. This sample has approximately 330,000 distinct CDR3 sequences; around 12% occur once, and the top ten carry more than 3%. Here the sequenced sample was CD4+ T cells sorted from PBMCs, taken 15 days after the yellow fever booster vaccination. These receptors came from a man younger than 35 who received the YFV17D yellow fever vaccine. Both conserved end residues are part of each CDR3. The D gene is left open where the match is weak. The size entry is marked missing in some rows and otherwise reads once, few, many or a size class.

v_call	j_call	clone_size	d_call	cdr3_nt	cdr3_aa
TRBV6-1	TRBJ2-1	few	TRBD1	TGTGCCAGCAGTGAAGAACAGGGGGTGTCCGATAAGCAGTTCTTC	CASSEEQGVSDKQFF
TRBV7-8	TRBJ2-7	many	.	TGTGCCAGCAGCCGACCGGGCTCTTACTACGAGCAGTACTTC	CASSRPGSYYEQYF
TRBV4-2	TRBJ1-6	few	.	TGTGCCAGCAGCCATTCGCAGGAAAATTCACCCCTCCACTTT	CASSHSQENSPLHF
TRBV29-1	TRBJ1-1	few	TRBD1	TGCAGCGTTGAAAGGGACAGGGTTATGAACACTGAAGCTTTCTTT	CSVERDRVMNTEAFF
TRBV6-2/TRBV6-3	TRBJ1-1	few	TRBD1	TGTGCCAGCAGTTTACTGGGACAGGGTTTCACTGAAGCTTTCTTT	CASSLLGQGFTEAFF
TRBV7-3	TRBJ2-1	.	TRBD1	TGTGCCAGCAGCTTATCACAGGGGGGCGGGGTCAATGAGCAGTTCTTC	CASSLSQGGGVNEQFF
TRBV29-1	TRBJ1-5	.	.	TGCAGCGTTAACGCAGGAAATAGCAATCAGCCCCAGCATTTT	CSVNAGNSNQPQHF
TRBV12-3/TRBV12-4	TRBJ2-2	many	TRBD1	TGTGCCAGCAGGTCCGGGACAGTTAACACCGGGGAGCTGTTTTTT	CASRSGTVNTGELFF
TRBV4-1	TRBJ1-2	many	.	TGTGCCAGCAGCCAAGCTAACTATGGCTACACCTTC	CASSQANYGYTF
TRBV9	TRBJ1-2	.	.	TGTGCCAGCAGCGTAGAAGTTAACTATGGCTACACCTTC	CASSVEVNYGYTF
TRBV9	TRBJ1-5	few	TRBD1	TGTGCCAGCAGCGTAGGACCGACAGGGGACCAGTCGGCCCAGCATTTT	CASSVGPTGDQSAQHF
TRBV7-2	TRBJ1-2	.	.	TGTGCCAGCAGCCCTAGGGCGCGGGACCCTCCCTATGGCTACACCTTC	CASSPRARDPPYGYTF
TRBV20-1	TRBJ1-1	few	.	TGCAGTGCTAGAGATCGGGCAGGGTGGAACACTGAAGCTTTCTTT	CSARDRAGWNTEAFF
TRBV5-1	TRBJ1-1	.	.	TGCGCCAGCAGCTTGGGGGCAGCACTGAACACTGAAGCTTTCTTT	CASSLGAALNTEAFF
TRBV20-1	TRBJ1-5	.	.	TGCAGTGGGGGTCAGCCCCAGCATTTT	CSGGQPQHF
TRBV5-5	TRBJ2-1	few	.	TGTGCCAGCAGCTTGGAAGGCGCGGGACAGTACTCCCATGAGCAGTTCTTC	CASSLEGAGQYSHEQFF
TRBV5-5	TRBJ1-1	.	.	TGTGCCAGCAGCCCGACCTCCGGATTGATGAACACTGAAGCTTTCTTT	CASSPTSGLMNTEAFF
TRBV7-8	TRBJ2-6	few	.	TGTGCCAGCAGCCCATATACCCGAACTGGGGCCAACGTCCTGACTTTC	CASSPYTRTGANVLTF
TRBV20-1	TRBJ2-2	.	TRBD2	TGCAGTGCTAGAGATGGGCGGGGGGGGAACACCGGGGAGCTGTTTTTT	CSARDGRGGNTGELFF
TRBV9	TRBJ1-2	.	.	TGTGCCAGCAGCGTTTCCGGGGTTAACTATGGCTACACCTTC	CASSVSGVNYGYTF
TRBV5-4	TRBJ2-2	few	TRBD2	TGTGCCAGCAGCTTGGCCCGTGGGGGGGCGAACACCGGGGAGCTGTTTTTT	CASSLARGGANTGELFF
TRBV6-2/TRBV6-3	TRBJ2-3	few	.	TGTGCCAGCTCCTTCGCGCATACGCAGTATTTT	CASSFAHTQYF
TRBV11-2	TRBJ2-1	.	TRBD1	TGTGCCAGCAGCGCGACAGGGGCCAACTACAATGAGCAGTTCTTC	CASSATGANYNEQFF
TRBV4-3	TRBJ1-4	few	.	TGCGCCAGCAGCCCCCAGGGAAATGAAAAACTGTTTTTT	CASSPQGNEKLFF
TRBV4-1	TRBJ1-2	.	.	TGCGCCAGCAGCCCCGTGGGACGGGGGAACTATGGCTACACCTTC	CASSPVGRGNYGYTF
TRBV4-2	TRBJ1-4	few	.	TGTGCCAGCAGCCCCGGGCGGGGTGGTCAACCCAGTAGTGAAAAACTGTTTTTT	CASSPGRGGQPSSEKLFF
TRBV10-1	TRBJ2-7	many	.	TGCGCCAGCAGTCGCCGGGAGCACGAGCAGTACTTC	CASSRREHEQYF
TRBV5-5	TRBJ1-1	.	.	TGTGCCAGCAGAGCGGGACCGGGGGTTGAAGCTTTCTTT	CASRAGPGVEAFF
TRBV18	TRBJ2-5	.	.	TGTGCCAGCTCACCACCGGTTCGTCAAGAGACCCAGTACTTC	CASSPPVRQETQYF
TRBV12-3/TRBV12-4	TRBJ1-6	few	.	TGTGCCAGCAGTTTTGGGGGCAGCGGCGCGGGAGTTCGGAATTCACCCCTCCACTTT	CASSFGGSGAGVRNSPLHF
TRBV12-5	TRBJ1-1	.	.	TGTGCTAGTGGTTTGGTACGAGAAGGGGACACTGAAGCTTTCTTT	CASGLVREGDTEAFF
TRBV15	TRBJ2-5	.	.	TGTGCCACCAGCAGGGGTCCGCAAGAGACCCAGTACTTC	CATSRGPQETQYF
TRBV4-2	TRBJ1-2	few	.	TGTGCCAGCAGCCAAGTCGGGTATCCCTATGGCTACACCTTC	CASSQVGYPYGYTF
TRBV5-5	TRBJ1-2	.	.	TGTGCCAGCAGCTCAGTCTCGGGATTCTATGGCTACACCTTC	CASSSVSGFYGYTF
TRBV5-1	TRBJ2-7	many	TRBD2	TGCGCCAGCAGCGCTTTAACTAGCGGGGGCATGAAGGAGCAGTACTTC	CASSALTSGGMKEQYF
TRBV7-9	TRBJ1-2	few	.	TGTGCCAGCAGCTTGGTGAGGCAGAGAGCTAACTATGGCTACACCTTC	CASSLVRQRANYGYTF
TRBV4-3	TRBJ2-7	.	.	TGCGCCAGCAGCCAAGATCCCGGCAACTCCTACGAGCAGTACTTC	CASSQDPGNSYEQYF
TRBV7-3	TRBJ2-5	few	.	TGTGCCAGCACCGCAGAGGGCCCCTTTTCCCAGTACTTC	CASTAEGPFSQYF
TRBV18	TRBJ1-1	few	.	TGTGCCAGCTCACCACAGCGGCAGGGAGAAGCTTTCTTT	CASSPQRQGEAFF
TRBV11-3	TRBJ2-1	few	.	TGTGCCAGCAGCTTAGACAGGGTTCGCAATGAGCAGTTCTTC	CASSLDRVRNEQFF